One sample yielded the 15 T cell receptor beta chains listed below, sequenced in a study of CD8+CD57+ T cells in acquired aplastic anemia. For CDR3 and TCR beta VDJ profiling, genomic DNA was the template used. TCRdb redid the calling of the reads with MiXCR, one entry per CDR3 protein. Of around 150,000 distinct CDR3 sequences in the sample, around 40% were seen once. Sequences were obtained from sorted CD4+, CD8+, or CD8+CD57+ T cells (not recorded which) from PBMCs. Receptors were obtained from a human donor in good health.

As regards this clonotype: A read error is possible here, since a much larger clone lies one base away. This CDR3 is missing its conserved last phenylalanine or tryptophan, likely due to a read error. The CDR3 here is CASSPGSRYEQFS. CDR3 DNA sequence: TGTGCCAGCAGTCCCGGCAGCCGCTATGAGCAGTTCTCC. The chain has TRBV12-3 or TRBV12-4 and TRBJ2-1, with D unresolved. Trimming shortened V by 5 bases and J by 8 bases, and 13 bases separated the two germline ends. The CDR3 spans 13 residues.

The chain links TRBV20-1 to TRBJ1-3, with D unresolved. The germline CDR1 and CDR2 sequences are DFQATT and SNEGSKA (reference sequence). Trimming removed 0 bases from V and 0 bases from J, with 15 bases in between. The CDR3 consists of 17 residues. CDR3 region: CSAREMAATFSGNTIYF. The CDR3 DNA follows: TGCAGTGCTAGAGAGATGGCCGCTACCTTCTCTGGAAACACCATATATTTT.

In this sample, this clonotype turned up once. A much larger clone lies one base from this, so it may be a read error. The V gene is TRBV4-2, the J gene TRBJ2-1; D unclear. The CDR3 is made up of 16 amino acids. CDR1 LGHNA and CDR2 YNFKEQ come from the germline V gene. CDR3 in amino acids: CASSQEAFESYSEQFF. The CDR3 DNA reads TGTGCCAGCAGCCAAGAGGCCTTCGAGTCCTACAGTGAGCAGTTCTTC.

This clonotype was counted ten times or more. CDR3 loop: CASSVGVGTEAFF. For the CDR3, the DNA is TGTGCCAGCAGTGTCGGGGTTGGTACTGAAGCTTTCTTT. The rearrangement links TRBV2 to TRBJ1-1; unclear D gene. This CDR3 has 13 amino acids. Germline CDR1 and CDR2: SNHLY and FYNNEI. V lost 4 bases and J 5 bases, leaving 11 bases between the germline ends.

This clonotype has a count of ten or more. J is TRBJ1-2 and V is TRBV5-1; 8 bases match TRBD1. CDR3 length: 15 amino acids. The germline V gene encodes CDR1 SGHRS and CDR2 YFSETQ. V lost 4 bases, J lost 7 bases, and 12 bases stayed unmatched. As DNA, the CDR3 is TGCGCCAGCAGCCCGCTGACAGGGGCGCATCTTGGCTACACCTTC. Its protein product is CASSPLTGAHLGYTF.

The chain carries TRBV11-2 and TRBJ2-2, with D possibly TRBD1 on 5 matching bases. CDR1 is SGHAT, CDR2 FQNNGV, per germline. This CDR3 has 17 amino acids. V lost 3 bases and J 0 bases, leaving 14 bases between the germline ends. The CDR3 coding sequence is TGTGCCAGCAGCTTGTTATATGGCAGGGCGAACACCGGGGAGCTGTTTTTT. Translation: CASSLLYGRANTGELFF.

This clonotype occurred many times. This sequence joins TRBV20-1 and TRBJ1-1; weak D call: TRBD1 (5 bases). V was shortened by 1 base and J by 1 base, with 10 bases between the two germline ends. Germline-derived CDR1 and CDR2 are DFQATT and SNEGSKA (reference sequence). The CDR3 consists of 14 residues. CDR3 residues: CSARVQEKNTEAFF. CDR3 coding DNA: TGCAGTGCTAGAGTACAGGAAAAGAACACTGAAGCTTTCTTT.

The V and J genes are TRBV4-3 and TRBJ1-3; no definite D call. There are 14 residues in the CDR3. Germline CDR1 LGHNA, CDR2 YSLEER. The V gene lost 0 bases and the J gene lost 0 bases, with 3 bases spanning the gap. Here the CDR3 DNA reads TGCGCCAGCAGCCAAGATAACTCTGGAAACACCATATATTTT. This gives the protein CASSQDNSGNTIYF.

This clonotype was seen ten or more times. J is TRBJ2-6 and V is TRBV20-1; D call uncertain. The CDR3 loop spans 17 amino acids. The germline gives CDR1 DFQATT, CDR2 SNEGSKA (reference sequence). V lost 5 bases and J 0 bases, leaving 17 bases between the germline ends. CDR3 DNA: TGCAGTGCTCCTCCCGGACGGCTCACCTCTGGGGCCAACGTCCTGACTTTC. Protein: CSAPPGRLTSGANVLTF.

This clonotype was counted many times. V usage is TRBV19 and J usage is TRBJ2-3, with 10 bases matching TRBD1. V gave up 7 bases and J gave up 7 bases; unmatched junction bases: 11. This CDR3 contains 15 residues. Germline CDR1 is LNHDA and CDR2 is SQIVND (reference sequence). CDR3 nucleotides: TGTGCCAGTACCCCAGGACAGGGGGTTGCAAATACGCAGTATTTT. It encodes CASTPGQGVANTQYF.

This clonotype was counted at least ten times. This rearrangement joins TRBV29-1 to TRBJ2-3; no clear D. This CDR3 contains 12 residues. Between the trimmed V and J ends, which lost 0 bases and 4 bases, there was a span of 5 bases. In germline, CDR1 is SQVTM, CDR2 ANQGSEA. The CDR3 DNA reads TGCAGCGTTGAAGACGTCCCAGATACGCAGTATTTT. It encodes CSVEDVPDTQYF.

The V and J genes are TRBV29-1 and TRBJ2-7; D possibly corresponds to TRBD1 (6 bases). Between the trimmed V and J ends, which lost 6 bases and 3 bases, there was a span of 12 bases. The CDR3 runs 12 residues. CDR1 is SQVTM, CDR2 ANQGSEA, per germline. The CDR3, as DNA: TGCAGCGTCCGGACAGAGGGCTACGAGCAGTACTTC. This encodes CSVRTEGYEQYF.

This clonotype was picked up many times. This chain uses TRBV19 with TRBJ2-7, with 8 bases matching TRBD1. Germline assignment: CDR1 LNHDA and CDR2 SQIVND (reference sequence). Losses at the gene ends were 6 bases for V and 0 bases for J; bases not matched to a gene: 7. The CDR3 consists of 15 residues. This chain's CDR3 is CASRGTGQGSYEQYF. In DNA form, the CDR3 reads TGTGCCAGTAGAGGAACAGGACAGGGCTCCTACGAGCAGTACTTC.

The chain joins TRBV4-2 to TRBJ2-3, with 15 positions matching TRBD2. The CDR3 extends over 16 amino acids. Trimming took 5 bases from V and 2 from J; bases not matched to a gene: 2. Germline loops: CDR1 LGHNA, CDR2 YNFKEQ. This chain's CDR3 is CASSGTSGGNTDTQYF. As DNA, the CDR3 is TGTGCCAGCAGCGGGACTAGCGGGGGGAACACAGATACGCAGTATTTT.

This clonotype was recorded many times. The chain combines TRBV7-6 with TRBJ1-1; no clear D gene. The V end was cut by 2 bases, the J end by 11 bases, with 15 bases between. CDR1 is SGHVS and CDR2 is FNYEAQ in the germline V gene. The CDR3 is made up of 13 amino acids. In DNA form, the CDR3 reads TGTGCCAGCAGCTTATTCCGGACCAGCCATGCTTTCTTT. Translated: CASSLFRTSHAFF. Supplemented by reference TRBV7-6 and TRBJ1-1, the full variable domain reads GAGVSQSPRYKVTKRGQDVALRCDPISGHVSLYWYRQALGQGPEFLTYFNYEAQQDKSGLPNDRFSAERPEGSISTLTIQRTEQRDSAMYRCASSLFRTSHAFFGQGTRLTVV.